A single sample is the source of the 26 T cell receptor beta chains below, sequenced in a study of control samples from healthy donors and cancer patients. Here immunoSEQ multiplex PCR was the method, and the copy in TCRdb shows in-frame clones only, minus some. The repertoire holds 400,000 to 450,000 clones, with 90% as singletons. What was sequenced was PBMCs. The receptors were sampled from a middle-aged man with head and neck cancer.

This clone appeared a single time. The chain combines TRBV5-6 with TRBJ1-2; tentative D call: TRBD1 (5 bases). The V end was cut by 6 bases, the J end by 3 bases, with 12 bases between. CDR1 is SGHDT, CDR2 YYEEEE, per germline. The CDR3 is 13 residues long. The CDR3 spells CASTTDRYYGYTF. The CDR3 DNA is TGTGCCAGCACGACAGACAGATACTATGGCTACACCTTC.

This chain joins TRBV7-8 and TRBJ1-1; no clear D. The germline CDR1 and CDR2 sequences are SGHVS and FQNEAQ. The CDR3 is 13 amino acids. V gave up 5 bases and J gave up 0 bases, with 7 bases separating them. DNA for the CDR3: TGTGCCAGCAGCACCCGGGTGAACACTGAAGCTTTCTTT. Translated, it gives CASSTRVNTEAFF.

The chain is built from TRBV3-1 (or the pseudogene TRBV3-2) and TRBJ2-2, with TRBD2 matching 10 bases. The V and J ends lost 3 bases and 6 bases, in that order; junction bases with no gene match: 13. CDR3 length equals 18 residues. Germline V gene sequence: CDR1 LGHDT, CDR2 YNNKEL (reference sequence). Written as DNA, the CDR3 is TGTGCCAGCAGCCACCCCAAGGGACTAGCGCAGTCGGCCGGGGAGCTGTTTTTT. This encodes CASSHPKGLAQSAGELFF.

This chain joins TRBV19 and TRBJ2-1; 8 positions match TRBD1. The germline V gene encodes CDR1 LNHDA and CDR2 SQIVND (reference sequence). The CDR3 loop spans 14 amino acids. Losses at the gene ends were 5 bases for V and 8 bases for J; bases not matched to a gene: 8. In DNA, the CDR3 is TGTGCCAGTAGTCGAGGACAGGGTTTCGATGAGCAGTTCTTC. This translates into CASSRGQGFDEQFF.

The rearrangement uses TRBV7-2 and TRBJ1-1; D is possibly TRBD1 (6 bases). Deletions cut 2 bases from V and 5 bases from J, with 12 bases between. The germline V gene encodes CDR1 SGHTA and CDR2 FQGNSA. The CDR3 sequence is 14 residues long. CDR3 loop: CASSLQGGVTEAFF. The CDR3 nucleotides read TGTGCCAGCAGCTTACAAGGGGGGGTGACTGAAGCTTTCTTT.

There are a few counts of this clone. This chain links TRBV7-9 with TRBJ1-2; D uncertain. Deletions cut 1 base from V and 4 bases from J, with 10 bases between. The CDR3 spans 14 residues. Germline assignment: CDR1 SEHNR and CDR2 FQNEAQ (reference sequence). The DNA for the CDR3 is TGTGCCAGCAGCTTAGTGCAGGACGGCTATGGCTACACCTTC. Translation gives CASSLVQDGYGYTF.

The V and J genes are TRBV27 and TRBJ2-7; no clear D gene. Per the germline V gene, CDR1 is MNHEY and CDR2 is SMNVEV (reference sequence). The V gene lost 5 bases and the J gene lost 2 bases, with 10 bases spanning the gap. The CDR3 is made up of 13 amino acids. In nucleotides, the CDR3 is TGTGCCAGCAGTCCGCGGACCCCCTACGAGCAGTACTTC. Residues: CASSPRTPYEQYF.

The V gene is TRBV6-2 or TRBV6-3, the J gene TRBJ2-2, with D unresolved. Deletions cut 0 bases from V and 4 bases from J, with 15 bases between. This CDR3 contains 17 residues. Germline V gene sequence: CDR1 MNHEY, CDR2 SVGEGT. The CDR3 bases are TGTGCCAGCAGTTACTCGAGTCCCAGTTGGGGCACCGGGGAGCTGTTTTTT. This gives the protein CASSYSSPSWGTGELFF.

CDR3 coding DNA: TGCAGCGCCGGGGACAGTGAGAACTATGGCTACACCTTC. As protein: CSAGDSENYGYTF. The chain employs TRBV29-1 and TRBJ1-2; 7 bases fit TRBD1. This CDR3 comprises 13 residues. Germline CDR1 SQVTM, CDR2 ANQGSEA. After removal of 7 bases from V and 2 bases from J, the junction contained 7 bases not matched to a gene.

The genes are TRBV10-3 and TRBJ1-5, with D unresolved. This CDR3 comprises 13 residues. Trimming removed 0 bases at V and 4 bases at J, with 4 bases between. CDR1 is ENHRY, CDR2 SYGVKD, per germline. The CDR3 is CAISESRNQPQHF. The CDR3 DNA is TGTGCCATCAGTGAGTCCCGTAATCAGCCCCAGCATTTT.

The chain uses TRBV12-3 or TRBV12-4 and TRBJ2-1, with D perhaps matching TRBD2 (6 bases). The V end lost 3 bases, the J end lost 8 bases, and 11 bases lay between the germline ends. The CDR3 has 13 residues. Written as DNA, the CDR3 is TGTGCCAGCAGTTTTTGGTCGGGGGATGAGCAGTTCTTC. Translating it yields CASSFWSGDEQFF.

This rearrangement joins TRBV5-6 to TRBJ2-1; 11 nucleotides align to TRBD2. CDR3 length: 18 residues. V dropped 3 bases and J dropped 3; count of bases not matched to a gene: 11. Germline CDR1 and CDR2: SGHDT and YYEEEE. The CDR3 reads CASSWDPGLAADYNEQFF. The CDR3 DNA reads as TGTGCCAGCAGCTGGGACCCGGGACTAGCGGCTGACTACAATGAGCAGTTCTTC.

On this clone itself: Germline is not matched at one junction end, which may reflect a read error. The DNA of the CDR3 is TGTGCCAGCAGTAACATCAATGATCAGTTCTTC. Its protein is CASSNINDQFF. The chain employs TRBV6-5 and TRBJ2-1; D gene uncertain. CDR1 and CDR2 (germline): MNHEY, SVGAGI. The CDR3 has 11 residues.

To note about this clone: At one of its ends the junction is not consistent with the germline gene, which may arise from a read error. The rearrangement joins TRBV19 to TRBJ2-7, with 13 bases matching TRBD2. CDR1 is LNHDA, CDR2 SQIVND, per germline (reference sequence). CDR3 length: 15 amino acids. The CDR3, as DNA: TGTGCCAGTAGACCGGGACTAGCGGGATATAACGAGCAGTATTTC. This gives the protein CASRPGLAGYNEQYF.

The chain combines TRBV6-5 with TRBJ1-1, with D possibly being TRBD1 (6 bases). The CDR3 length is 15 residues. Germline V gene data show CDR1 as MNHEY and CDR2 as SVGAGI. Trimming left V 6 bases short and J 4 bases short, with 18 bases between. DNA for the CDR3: TGTGCCAGCAGCGGTAGGGGGAGGTTGGTCACTGAAGCTTTCTTT. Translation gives CASSGRGRLVTEAFF.

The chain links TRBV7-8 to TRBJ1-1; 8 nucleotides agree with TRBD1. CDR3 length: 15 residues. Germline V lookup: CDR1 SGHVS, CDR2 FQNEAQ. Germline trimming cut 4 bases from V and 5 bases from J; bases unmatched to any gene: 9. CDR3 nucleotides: TGTGCCAGCAGCTACAACCTACAGGGGGGAACTGAAGCTTTCTTT. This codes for CASSYNLQGGTEAFF. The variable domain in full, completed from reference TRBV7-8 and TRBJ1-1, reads GAGVSQSPRYKVAKRGQDVALRCDPISGHVSLFWYQQALGQGPEFLTYFQNEAQLDKSGLPSDRFFAERPEGSVSTLKIQRTQQEDSAVYLCASSYNLQGGTEAFFGQGTRLTVV.

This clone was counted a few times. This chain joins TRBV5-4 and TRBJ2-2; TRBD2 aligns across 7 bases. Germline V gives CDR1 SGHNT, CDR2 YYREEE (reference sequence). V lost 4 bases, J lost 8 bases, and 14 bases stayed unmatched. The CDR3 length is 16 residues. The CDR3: CASSPSGSELGGELFF. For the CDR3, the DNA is TGTGCCAGCAGCCCTAGCGGATCCGAACTGGGAGGGGAGCTGTTTTTT. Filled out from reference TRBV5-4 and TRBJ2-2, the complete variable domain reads ETGVTQSPTHLIKTRGQQVTLRCSSQSGHNTVSWYQQALGQGPQFIFQYYREEENGRGNFPPRFSGLQFPNYSSELNVNALELDDSALYLCASSPSGSELGGELFFGEGSRLTVL.

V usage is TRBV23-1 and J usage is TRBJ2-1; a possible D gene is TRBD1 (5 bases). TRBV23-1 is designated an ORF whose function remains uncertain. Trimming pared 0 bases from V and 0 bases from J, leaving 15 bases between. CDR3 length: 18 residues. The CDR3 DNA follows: TGCGCCAGCAGTCAATCTATGGGGCACGGGTGCTCCTACAATGAGCAGTTCTTC. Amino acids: CASSQSMGHGCSYNEQFF.

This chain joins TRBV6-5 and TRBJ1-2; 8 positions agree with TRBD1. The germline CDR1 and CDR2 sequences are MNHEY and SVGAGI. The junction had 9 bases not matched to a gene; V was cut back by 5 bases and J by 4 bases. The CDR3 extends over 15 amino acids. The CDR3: CASSIWTGKFYGYTF. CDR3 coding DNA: TGTGCCAGCAGTATATGGACAGGGAAGTTCTATGGCTACACCTTC.

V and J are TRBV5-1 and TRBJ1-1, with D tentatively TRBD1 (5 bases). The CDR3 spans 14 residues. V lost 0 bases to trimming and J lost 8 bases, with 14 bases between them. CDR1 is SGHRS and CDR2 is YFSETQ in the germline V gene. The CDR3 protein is CASSLAGSGREAFF. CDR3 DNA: TGCGCCAGCAGCTTGGCGGGATCGGGACGGGAAGCTTTCTTT.

CDR3 DNA sequence: TGTGCCAGCAGCTTAGTGAGCGGCAGGGAAGTCCACGAGCAGTACTTC. Its protein product is CASSLVSGREVHEQYF. The gene calls are TRBV7-2 and TRBJ2-7; D might be TRBD1 or TRBD2, each matching 5 bases. The CDR3 is 16 amino acids. V was shortened by 1 base and J by 5 bases, with 18 bases between the two germline ends. Germline CDR1 and CDR2: SGHTA and FQGNSA.

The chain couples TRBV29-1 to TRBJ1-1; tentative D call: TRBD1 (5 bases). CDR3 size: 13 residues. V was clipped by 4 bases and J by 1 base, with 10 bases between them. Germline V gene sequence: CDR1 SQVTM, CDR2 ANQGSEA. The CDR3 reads CSVGRGGNTEAFF. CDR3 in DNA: TGCAGCGTTGGGCGGGGGGGGAACACTGAAGCTTTCTTT.

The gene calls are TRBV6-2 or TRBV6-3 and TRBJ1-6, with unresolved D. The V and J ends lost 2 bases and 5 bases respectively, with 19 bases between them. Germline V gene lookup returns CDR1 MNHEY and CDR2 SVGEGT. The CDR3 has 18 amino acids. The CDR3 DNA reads TGTGCCAGCAGTTACGGTTCCACCCCCTCGGAAGATAATTCACCCCTCCACTTT. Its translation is CASSYGSTPSEDNSPLHF.

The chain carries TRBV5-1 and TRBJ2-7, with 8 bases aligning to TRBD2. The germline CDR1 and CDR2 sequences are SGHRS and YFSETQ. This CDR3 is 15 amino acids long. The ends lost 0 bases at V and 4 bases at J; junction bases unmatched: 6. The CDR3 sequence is CASSLAAGGIYEQYF. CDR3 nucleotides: TGCGCCAGCAGCTTGGCGGCGGGAGGAATTTACGAGCAGTACTTC.

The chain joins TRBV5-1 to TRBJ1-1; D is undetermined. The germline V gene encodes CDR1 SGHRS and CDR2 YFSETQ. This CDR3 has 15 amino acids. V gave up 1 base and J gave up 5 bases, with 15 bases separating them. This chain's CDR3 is CASSLTLDPNTEAFF. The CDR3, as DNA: TGCGCCAGCAGCTTGACCCTGGACCCGAATACTGAAGCTTTCTTT.

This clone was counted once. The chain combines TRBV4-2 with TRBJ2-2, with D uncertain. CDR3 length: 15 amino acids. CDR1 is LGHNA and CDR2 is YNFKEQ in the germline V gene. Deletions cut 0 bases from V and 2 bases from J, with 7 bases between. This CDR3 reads CASSQDHRNTGELFF. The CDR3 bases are TGTGCCAGCAGCCAAGATCACCGTAACACCGGGGAGCTGTTTTTT.